This T cell receptor (beta chain) comes out of a study of control samples from healthy donors and cancer patients. Germline V gene sequence: CDR1 SGHDT, CDR2 YYEEEE. This CDR3 is built from 14 residues. V shed 4 bases and J 4 bases; nucleotides not matched to a gene: 5. Sequencing was performed with immunoSEQ multiplex PCR; in TCRdb, only in-frame clones are kept and a portion is missing. This sample carries approximately 170,000 clones, approximately 92% of them seen once, and the ten largest clones take about 4%. This sequence was found in a woman aged 60 to 75 in good health. Source material: blood. The chain links TRBV5-6 to TRBJ1-3; 7 nucleotides line up with TRBD1. The DNA of the CDR3 is TGTGCCAGCAGCCTCGACAGGGTCGGAAACACCATATATTTT. Protein sequence: CASSLDRVGNTIYF.